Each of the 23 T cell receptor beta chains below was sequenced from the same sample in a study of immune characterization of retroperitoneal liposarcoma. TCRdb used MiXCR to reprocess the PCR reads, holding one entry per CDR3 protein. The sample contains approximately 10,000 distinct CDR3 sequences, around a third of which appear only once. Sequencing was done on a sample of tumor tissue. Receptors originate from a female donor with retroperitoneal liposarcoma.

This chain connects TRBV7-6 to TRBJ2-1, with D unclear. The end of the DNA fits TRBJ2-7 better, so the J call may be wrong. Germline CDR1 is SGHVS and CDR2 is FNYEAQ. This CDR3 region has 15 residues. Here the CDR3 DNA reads TGTGCCAGCAGCTTATCGCCTGACGTCTACAATGAGCAGTACTTC. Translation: CASSLSPDVYNEQYF.

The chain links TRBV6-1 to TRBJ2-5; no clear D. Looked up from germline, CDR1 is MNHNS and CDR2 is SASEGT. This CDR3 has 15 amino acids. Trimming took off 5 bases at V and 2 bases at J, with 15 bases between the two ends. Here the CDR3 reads CASSQLQVDQETQYF. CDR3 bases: TGTGCCAGCAGTCAACTTCAGGTGGATCAAGAGACCCAGTACTTC.

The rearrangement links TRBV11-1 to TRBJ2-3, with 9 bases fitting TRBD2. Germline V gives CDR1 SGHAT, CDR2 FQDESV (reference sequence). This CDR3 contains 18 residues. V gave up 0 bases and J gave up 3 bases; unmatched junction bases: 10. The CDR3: CASSLALSGGTETDTQYF. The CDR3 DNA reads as TGTGCCAGCAGCTTAGCGCTTAGCGGGGGAACGGAAACAGATACGCAGTATTTT.

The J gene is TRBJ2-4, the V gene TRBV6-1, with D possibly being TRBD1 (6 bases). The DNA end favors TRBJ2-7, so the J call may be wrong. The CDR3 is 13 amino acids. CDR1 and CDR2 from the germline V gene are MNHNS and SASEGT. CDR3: CASSPQGSYEQYF. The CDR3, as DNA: TGTGCCAGCAGTCCCCAGGGGTCCTACGAGCAGTACTTC.

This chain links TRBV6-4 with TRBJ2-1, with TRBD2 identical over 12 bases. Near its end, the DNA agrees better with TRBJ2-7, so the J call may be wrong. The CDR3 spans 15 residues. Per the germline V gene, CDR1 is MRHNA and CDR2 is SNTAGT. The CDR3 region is CASSRLAGVGNEQYF. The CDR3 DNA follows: TGTGCCAGCAGTCGACTAGCGGGAGTAGGTAATGAGCAGTACTTC.

CDR3 nucleotides: TGTGCCAGCAGCGCATTCTCTAGCGGGAGATCTGCAGAGACCCAGTACTTC. The encoded protein is CASSAFSSGRSAETQYF. This rearrangement joins TRBV6-2 or TRBV6-3 to TRBJ2-7; 10 bases map to TRBD2. The closer fit of TRBJ2-5 to the DNA end suggests the J call may be wrong. The CDR3 runs 17 residues. Per the germline V gene, CDR1 is MNHEY and CDR2 is SVGEGT.

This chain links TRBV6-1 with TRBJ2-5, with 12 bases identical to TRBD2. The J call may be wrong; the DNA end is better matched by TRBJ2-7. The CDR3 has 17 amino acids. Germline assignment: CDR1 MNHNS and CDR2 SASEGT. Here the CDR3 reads CASSESIGLAGGDEQYV. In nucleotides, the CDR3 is TGTGCCAGCAGTGAAAGTATTGGCCTAGCGGGAGGGGACGAGCAGTACGTC.

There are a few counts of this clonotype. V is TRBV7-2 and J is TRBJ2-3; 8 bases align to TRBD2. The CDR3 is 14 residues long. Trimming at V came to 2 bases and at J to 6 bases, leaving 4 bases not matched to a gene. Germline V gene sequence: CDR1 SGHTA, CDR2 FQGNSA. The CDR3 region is CASSLWGLGDTQYF. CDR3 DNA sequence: TGTGCCAGCAGCTTATGGGGACTAGGTGATACGCAGTATTTT. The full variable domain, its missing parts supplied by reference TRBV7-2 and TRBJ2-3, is GAGVSQSPSNKVTEKGKDVELRCDPISGHTALYWYRQSLGQGLEFLIYFQGNSAPDKSGLPSDRFSAERTGGSVSTLTIQRTQQEDSAVYLCASSLWGLGDTQYFGPGTRLTVL.

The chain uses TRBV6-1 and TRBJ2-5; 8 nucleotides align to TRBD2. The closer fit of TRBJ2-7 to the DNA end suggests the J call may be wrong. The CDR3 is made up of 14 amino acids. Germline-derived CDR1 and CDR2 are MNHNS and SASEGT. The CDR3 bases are TGTGCCAGCAGTTCGGGGGGGCTTGCCTACGAGCAGTACTTC. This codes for CASSSGGLAYEQYF.

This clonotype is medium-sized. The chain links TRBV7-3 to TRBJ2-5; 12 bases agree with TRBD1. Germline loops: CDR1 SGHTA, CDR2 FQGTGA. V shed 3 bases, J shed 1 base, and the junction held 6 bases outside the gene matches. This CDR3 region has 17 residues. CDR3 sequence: CASSLGTGGASQETQYF. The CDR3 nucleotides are TGTGCCAGCAGCTTGGGGACAGGGGGCGCGTCCCAAGAGACCCAGTACTTC.

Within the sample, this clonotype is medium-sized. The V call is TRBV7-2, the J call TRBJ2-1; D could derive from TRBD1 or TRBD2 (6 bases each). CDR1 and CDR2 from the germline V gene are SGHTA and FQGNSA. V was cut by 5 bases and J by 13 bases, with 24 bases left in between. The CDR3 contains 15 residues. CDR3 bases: TGTGCCAGCAGCCGTAGGGGGAGGATCGAAGAGACCCAGTTCTTC. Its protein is CASSRRGRIEETQFF.

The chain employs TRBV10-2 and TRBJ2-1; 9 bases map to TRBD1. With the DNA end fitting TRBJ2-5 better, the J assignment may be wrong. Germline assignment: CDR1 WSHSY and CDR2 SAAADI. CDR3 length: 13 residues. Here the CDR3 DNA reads TGCGCCAGCAACCAACAGGGGGCTGAGACCCAGTACTTC. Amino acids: CASNQQGAETQYF.

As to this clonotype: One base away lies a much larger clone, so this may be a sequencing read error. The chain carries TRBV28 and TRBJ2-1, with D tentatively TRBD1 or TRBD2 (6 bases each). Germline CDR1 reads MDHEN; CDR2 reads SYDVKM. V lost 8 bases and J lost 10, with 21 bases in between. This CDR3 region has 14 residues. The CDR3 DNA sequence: TGTGCCAGCCGCTACCGAATGGGGGGCTACGAGCAGTTCTTC. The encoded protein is CASRYRMGGYEQFF.

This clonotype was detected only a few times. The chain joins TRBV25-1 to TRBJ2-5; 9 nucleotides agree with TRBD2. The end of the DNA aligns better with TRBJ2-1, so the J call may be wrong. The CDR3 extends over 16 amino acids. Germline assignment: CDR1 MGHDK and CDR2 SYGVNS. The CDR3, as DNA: TGTGCCAGCAGTGACCCCACAGCGGGAGGCCGGAATGAGCAGTTCTTC. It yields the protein CASSDPTAGGRNEQFF.

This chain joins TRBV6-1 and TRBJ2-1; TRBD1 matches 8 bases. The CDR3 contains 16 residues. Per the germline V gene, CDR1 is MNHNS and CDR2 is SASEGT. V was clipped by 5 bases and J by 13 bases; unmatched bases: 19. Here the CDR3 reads CASSPPRQGARETQFF. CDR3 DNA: TGTGCCAGCAGTCCCCCGCGGCAGGGGGCTCGGGAGACCCAGTTCTTC.

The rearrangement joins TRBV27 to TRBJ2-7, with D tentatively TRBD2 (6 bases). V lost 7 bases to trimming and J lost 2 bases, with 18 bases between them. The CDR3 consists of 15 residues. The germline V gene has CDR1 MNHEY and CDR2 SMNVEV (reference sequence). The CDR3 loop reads CASKKYRDFAYEQYF. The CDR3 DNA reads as TGTGCCAGCAAGAAATACCGGGACTTCGCCTACGAGCAGTACTTC.

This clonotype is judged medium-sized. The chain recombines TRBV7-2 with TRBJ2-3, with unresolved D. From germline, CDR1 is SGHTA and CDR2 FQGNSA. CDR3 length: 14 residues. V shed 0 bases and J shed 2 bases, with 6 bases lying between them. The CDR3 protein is CASSLAQLTDTQYF. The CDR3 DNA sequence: TGTGCCAGCAGCTTAGCCCAGCTCACAGATACGCAGTATTTT.

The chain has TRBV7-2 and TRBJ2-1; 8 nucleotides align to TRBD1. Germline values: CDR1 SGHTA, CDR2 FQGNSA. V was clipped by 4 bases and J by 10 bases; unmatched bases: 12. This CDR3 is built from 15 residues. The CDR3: CASSSMDRAQDEQFF. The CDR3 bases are TGTGCCAGCAGCTCGATGGACAGGGCCCAAGACGAGCAGTTCTTC.

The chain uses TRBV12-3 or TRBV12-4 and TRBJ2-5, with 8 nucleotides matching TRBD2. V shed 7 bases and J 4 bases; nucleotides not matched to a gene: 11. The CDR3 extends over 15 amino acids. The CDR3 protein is CASTPSGGAVETQYF. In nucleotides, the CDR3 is TGTGCCAGCACCCCCTCCGGGGGGGCGGTAGAGACCCAGTACTTC.

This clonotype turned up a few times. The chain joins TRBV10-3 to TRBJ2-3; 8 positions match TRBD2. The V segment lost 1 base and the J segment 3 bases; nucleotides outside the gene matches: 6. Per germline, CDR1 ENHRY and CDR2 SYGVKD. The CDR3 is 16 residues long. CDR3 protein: CAISEFGRDGTDTQYF. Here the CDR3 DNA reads TGTGCCATCAGTGAGTTCGGGAGGGATGGGACAGATACGCAGTATTTT.

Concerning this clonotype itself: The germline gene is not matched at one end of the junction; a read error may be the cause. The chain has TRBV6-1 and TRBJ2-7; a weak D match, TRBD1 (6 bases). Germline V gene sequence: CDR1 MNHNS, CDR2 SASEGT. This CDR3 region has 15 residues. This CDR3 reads CASSEMTGGAYEQHF. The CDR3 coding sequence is TGTGCCAGCAGTGAGATGACAGGTGGAGCCTACGAGCAGCACTTC.

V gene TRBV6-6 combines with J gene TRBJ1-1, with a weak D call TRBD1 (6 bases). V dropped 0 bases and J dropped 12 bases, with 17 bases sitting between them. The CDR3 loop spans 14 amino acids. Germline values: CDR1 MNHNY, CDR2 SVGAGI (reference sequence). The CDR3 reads CASSYSGERGVTFF. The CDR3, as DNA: TGTGCCAGCAGTTACTCCGGCGAAAGGGGGGTGACTTTCTTT.

The CDR3 sequence: CASKDRGLSTEAFF. The CDR3 DNA reads as TGTGCCAGCAAAGACAGGGGTTTGAGCACTGAAGCTTTCTTT. This chain uses TRBV6-1 with TRBJ1-1; 8 bases are a match to TRBD1. Germline values: CDR1 MNHNS, CDR2 SASEGT. Trimming took 7 bases from V and 4 from J; bases not matched to a gene: 8. The CDR3 has 14 amino acids.